This TCR beta chain was observed in a study of blood T cell repertoires in COVID-19 (TCRdb year 2020). Study-level background: Samples from collaborators originated in the United States, Italy and Spain and spanned both the acute and convalescent phases of COVID-19. The repertoires were made available in a free public database intended to serve as a resource for research on the immune response to SARS-CoV-2. Where available, HLA class I and class II types were taken from metadata supplied by the sample provider and were not determined by assay-based typing. Deeply sampled blood TCRbeta repertoires from subjects exposed to, actively infected with, or recovered from COVID-19 were included in the dataset. Sample metadata almost always included a de-identified subject ID, COVID-19 status, age in years and sex. Samples came from the ongoing ImmuneRACE study (first 160 participants) plus 1,254 subjects from 6 global collaborators. The prospective study material was composed of cDNA or gDNA derived from T cells, B-cell-depleted T cells, or PBMCs.

Broader findings and caveats from the paper: How much clinical and demographic metadata was included differed by source and by participant, and the metadata was provided uncurated.

TCRbeta CDR3 regions were amplified from genomic DNA using the immunoSEQ Assay, a bias-controlled multiplex PCR. The published analysis was carried out like this. The number of nucleated cells in each sample was estimated from the amplification of reference gene primers within the assay. To quantify the absolute abundance of each unique TCRbeta CDR3 rearrangement, sequence reads were collapsed and filtered. Productive Simpson clonality was computed per sample as the square root of Simpson's diversity index over productive rearrangements. TCRdb's version of the immuneACCESS table is confined to in-frame rearrangements and falls short of the full clone set. An unresolved V gene accounts for under half of the shortfall where checked; the remainder is of unknown origin. The V and J calls and clone size are taken from that table; D and trimming were inferred from the DNA. The sample table shows a few hundred thousand clones, and around 91% are seen once. The top ten hold 0.95% to 1.1% of the sample.

Enrolling through a virtual design, the prospective study's participants ranged in age from about 18 to 89 years and lived across around 25 United States geographic areas. To assign participants to cohorts, the prospective study relied on clinical history that participants themselves reported in a screening survey and a study questionnaire. For ImmuneRACE Cohort 3, a participant was defined as recovered based on two consecutive negative NP/OP PCR tests, clearance by a healthcare professional, or resolution of symptoms. In the prospective study, mobile phlebotomists collected whole blood, serum and a nasopharyngeal or oropharyngeal swab from each participant. Additional blood draws and questionnaires over an approximately two-month period could optionally be provided by prospective study participants. Before DNA extraction, blood samples from the prospective study were shipped at room temperature or frozen.

Comments on this clone: Its antigen specificity is not known. No much larger clone exists at a distance of one base, and base qualities are not known.

Trimming at the junction amounts to 4 bases on V and 9 bases on J, and the germline ends lie 10 bases apart. CDR1 and CDR2 are drawn from the germline V gene (reference sequence): LNHDA, SQIVND. Reading from cysteine to phenylalanine, the CDR3 counts 12 amino acids. Of all the DNA, just the CDR3 is kept, 36 bases in frame from base 1. Sequenced sample: PBMCs or T cells enriched from blood (not recorded which). This TCR came from a young man who had recovered from COVID-19. The sequence is built from TRBV19 and TRBJ1-5; the D gene is not confidently resolved. The DNA reads as follows: TGTGCCAGTAGTACTTCTCGGTGGCCCCAGCATTTT. This yields the protein CASSTSRWPQHF.